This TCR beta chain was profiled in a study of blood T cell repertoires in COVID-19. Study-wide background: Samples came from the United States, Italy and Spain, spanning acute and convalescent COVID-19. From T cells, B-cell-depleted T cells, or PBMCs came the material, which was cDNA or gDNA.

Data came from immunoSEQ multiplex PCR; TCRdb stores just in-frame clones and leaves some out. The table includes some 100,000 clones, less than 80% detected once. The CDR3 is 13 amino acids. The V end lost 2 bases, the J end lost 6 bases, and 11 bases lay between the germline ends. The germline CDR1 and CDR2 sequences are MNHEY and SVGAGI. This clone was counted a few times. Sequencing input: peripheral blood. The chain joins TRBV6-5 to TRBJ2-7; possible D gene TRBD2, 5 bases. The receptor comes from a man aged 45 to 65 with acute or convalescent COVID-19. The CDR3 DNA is TGTGCCAGCAGTTACGGGAGCAAGGCCGAGCAGTACTTC. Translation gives CASSYGSKAEQYF.